A selection of T cell receptor beta chains follows, all from one sample in a study of technical replicates of blood from a handful of donors. Method: immunoSEQ multiplex PCR; TCRdb's copy keeps in-frame clones and lacks some. There are almost 70,000 clones in the sample; 90% to 95% occur only once, and 4.5% to 5% lies in the top ten. What was sequenced was PBMCs. These receptors were obtained from a human donor in good health. Some clones in this sample may be carry-over from other donors' samples. The CDR3 runs from the conserved cysteine through the conserved F or W. The D gene is left open where the match is weak. Rows give clone size only sometimes, using once, few, many, or a class for an expanded clone.

CDR3: CATSPGHLYNEQFF
DNA: TGTGCCACCTCCCCGGGACACCTTTACAATGAGCAGTTCTTC
size: -
V: TRBV4-2
D: -
length: 14
J: TRBJ2-1

CDR3: CAISGQAPAEQYF
DNA: TGTGCCATCAGTGGGCAGGCTCCGGCCGAGCAGTACTTC
size: -
V: TRBV10-3
D: -
length: 13
J: TRBJ2-7

CDR3: CASSQERYLNTEAFF
DNA: TGCGCCAGCAGCCAAGAGAGGTACCTGAACACTGAAGCTTTCTTT
size: -
V: TRBV4-3
D: -
length: 15
J: TRBJ1-1

CDR3: CATSQGSDYGYTF
DNA: TGTGCCACCAGCCAGGGGAGTGACTATGGCTACACCTTC
size: once
V: TRBV15
D: -
length: 13
J: TRBJ1-2

CDR3: CASSHRTVNYGYTF
DNA: TGCGCCAGCAGCCACCGGACAGTAAACTATGGCTACACCTTC
size: medium-sized
V: TRBV4-1
D: -
length: 14
J: TRBJ1-2

CDR3: CASSPPLAGRGTDTQYF
DNA: TGTGCCAGTAGTCCACCTTTGGCAGGGAGGGGCACAGATACGCAGTATTTT
size: -
V: TRBV19
D: TRBD2
length: 17
J: TRBJ2-3

CDR3: CASSRGGTGELFF
DNA: TGTGCCAGCAGCCGCGGGGGCACCGGGGAGCTGTTTTTT
size: -
V: TRBV7-6
D: TRBD2
length: 13
J: TRBJ2-2

CDR3: CASSQPPGTAYEQYF
DNA: TGTGCCAGCAGCCAGCCACCCGGGACAGCCTACGAGCAGTACTTC
size: -
V: TRBV7-8
D: TRBD1
length: 15
J: TRBJ2-7

CDR3: CASSFSGSGTDTQYF
DNA: TGCGCCAGCAGCTTCAGCGGGAGTGGCACAGATACGCAGTATTTT
size: -
V: TRBV5-1
D: TRBD2
length: 15
J: TRBJ2-3

CDR3: CASSQGGGQNEQFF
DNA: TGTGCCAGCAGCCAAGGGGGGGGGCAAAATGAGCAGTTCTTC
size: -
V: TRBV7-3
D: -
length: 14
J: TRBJ2-1

CDR3: CASSLEARGNYGYTF
DNA: TGTGCCAGCAGCTTGGAGGCCAGGGGTAACTATGGCTACACCTTC
size: -
V: TRBV5-4
D: -
length: 15
J: TRBJ1-2

CDR3: CASSEGAGSNEKLFF
DNA: TGTGCCAGCAGTGAAGGGGCAGGATCAAATGAAAAACTGTTTTTT
size: -
V: TRBV2
D: -
length: 15
J: TRBJ1-4

CDR3: CASSPPAGVGTEAFF
DNA: TGTGCCAGCTCACCACCGGCAGGGGTGGGCACTGAAGCTTTCTTT
size: -
V: TRBV18
D: -
length: 15
J: TRBJ1-1

CDR3: CASSLNMIGGYEQYF
DNA: TGTGCCAGCAGCTTAAACATGATCGGGGGATACGAGCAGTACTTC
size: -
V: TRBV13
D: -
length: 15
J: TRBJ2-7

CDR3: CASSVPGGGPYGYTF
DNA: TGTGCCAGTAGTGTACCGGGAGGCGGCCCCTATGGCTACACCTTC
size: -
V: TRBV19
D: -
length: 15
J: TRBJ1-2

CDR3: CASNRLAEVPYEQYF
DNA: TGCGCCAGCAATCGGCTAGCGGAAGTACCCTACGAGCAGTACTTC
size: -
V: TRBV10-1
D: TRBD2
length: 15
J: TRBJ2-7

CDR3: CASSLVLGLPNYGYTF
DNA: TGTGCCAGCAGCTTGGTTTTGGGACTACCTAACTATGGCTACACCTTC
size: -
V: TRBV5-5
D: -
length: 16
J: TRBJ1-2

CDR3: CASSLSSGEKLFF
DNA: TGTGCCAGCAGCTTAAGTTCGGGAGAAAAACTGTTTTTT
size: -
V: TRBV7-3
D: -
length: 13
J: TRBJ1-4

CDR3: CASSTGVNEKLFF
DNA: TGTGCCAGCAGTACAGGGGTGAATGAAAAACTGTTTTTT
size: few
V: TRBV9
D: TRBD1
length: 13
J: TRBJ1-4

CDR3: CASSPDLERGTEAFF
DNA: TGTGCCAGCTCACCCGACCTGGAAAGAGGGACTGAAGCTTTCTTT
size: -
V: TRBV18
D: -
length: 15
J: TRBJ1-1

CDR3: CATSIVQGNSPLHF
DNA: TGTGCCACCAGCATCGTTCAGGGGAATTCACCCCTCCACTTT
size: -
V: TRBV15
D: -
length: 14
J: TRBJ1-6

CDR3: CASSWTGVNTEAFF
DNA: TGTGCCAGCAGCTGGACAGGGGTGAACACTGAAGCTTTCTTT
size: once
V: TRBV7-9
D: TRBD1
length: 14
J: TRBJ1-1

CDR3: CASSPQTAYEQYF
DNA: TGTGCCAGCAGCCCACAGACAGCCTACGAGCAGTACTTC
size: -
V: TRBV14
D: -
length: 13
J: TRBJ2-7

CDR3: CASSQAYAAEKLFF
DNA: TGCGCCAGCAGCCAAGCATATGCGGCAGAAAAACTGTTTTTT
size: -
V: TRBV4-1
D: -
length: 14
J: TRBJ1-4

CDR3: CASSGGAGNQPQHF
DNA: TGTGCCAGCAGTGGGGGGGCAGGCAATCAGCCCCAGCATTTT
size: -
V: TRBV5-5
D: -
length: 14
J: TRBJ1-5

CDR3: CASSLPGKETQYF
DNA: TGTGCCAGCAGCTTGCCAGGAAAAGAGACCCAGTACTTC
size: -
V: TRBV5-5
D: -
length: 13
J: TRBJ2-5

CDR3: CASSFPAGTANEQFF
DNA: TGTGCCAGCAGCTTTCCAGCGGGAACGGCTAATGAGCAGTTCTTC
size: -
V: TRBV5-4
D: TRBD2
length: 15
J: TRBJ2-1

CDR3: CASSVNRGNSEAFF
DNA: TGTGCCAGCAGCGTCAACAGGGGAAACTCTGAAGCTTTCTTT
size: -
V: TRBV5-4
D: TRBD1
length: 14
J: TRBJ1-1

CDR3: CASSRDSSGNTIYF
DNA: TGTGCCAGCTCGCGGGACAGCTCTGGAAACACCATATATTTT
size: -
V: TRBV18
D: TRBD1
length: 14
J: TRBJ1-3

CDR3: CASSRNRKDSEAFF
DNA: TGTGCCAGCAGCCGGAACCGAAAGGACTCTGAAGCTTTCTTT
size: once
V: TRBV11-3
D: -
length: 14
J: TRBJ1-1

CDR3: CASSVLGTAQETQYF
DNA: TGTGCCAGCAGCGTATTAGGGACAGCGCAAGAGACCCAGTACTTC
size: -
V: TRBV9
D: TRBD1
length: 15
J: TRBJ2-5

CDR3: CASSLGGGSYEQYF
DNA: TGTGCCAGCAGCTTAGGTGGCGGTTCCTACGAGCAGTACTTC
size: -
V: TRBV5-4
D: -
length: 14
J: TRBJ2-7

CDR3: CASGLITGEQYF
DNA: TGTGCTAGTGGTTTGATAACTGGCGAGCAGTACTTC
size: -
V: TRBV12-5
D: -
length: 12
J: TRBJ2-7

CDR3: CASSIQGEITEAFF
DNA: TGCGCCAGCAGTATACAGGGGGAGATCACTGAAGCTTTCTTT
size: -
V: TRBV5-1
D: TRBD1
length: 14
J: TRBJ1-1